This T cell receptor beta chain was retrieved from a study of neurological immune-mediated disorders. Unsorted libraries were generated from 2 million PBMCs held at -80 degrees C. Whole-study findings and limits: Whereas HTLV-1-associated myelopathy showed the most TCR clonal expansion, multiple sclerosis showed the least, with levels below those of healthy controls. Private repertoires in all groups were suggested by the finding that expanded clones across subjects shared no CDR3 amino acid sequences.

From germline, CDR1 is LNHDA and CDR2 SQIVND (reference sequence). This CDR3 has 14 residues. V shed 3 bases, J shed 2 bases, and the junction held 2 bases outside the gene matches. Synthesis of cDNA was carried out by template-switch 5'RACE. The reaction used 10-nucleotide random UMIs. TCRdb reprocessed the 5' RACE reads with MiXCR, giving one entry per CDR3 protein. The sample shows some 14,000 distinct CDR3 sequences, more than 9% of them seen only once. As regards this clonotype: What it binds is not known.

The chain carries TRBV19 and TRBJ2-7, with 9 positions matching TRBD1. Sequenced material: PBMCs. The source of this sequence is a woman aged 35 to 49 in good health. CDR3 protein: CASSMGQGPYEQYF. The CDR3 region has the DNA TGTGCCAGTAGTATGGGACAGGGCCCCTACGAGCAGTACTTC.